The subject of this entry is one T cell receptor (beta chain). The antigen remains unidentified. TCRdb itself ran the 5' RACE reads through MiXCR, one entry per CDR3 protein. The table lists about 540,000 distinct CDR3 sequences, roughly 13% of them singletons. The sample belongs to a study of CD8 T cells in ankylosing spondylitis. Study findings and constraints: Fewer than ten highly homologous variants made up a TCR beta motif, and this motif appeared characteristic of ankylosing spondylitis blood. There was reportedly significant enrichment of clones that were disease-linked in matched ankylosing spondylitis synovial fluid.

The germline V gene has CDR1 MGHDK and CDR2 SYGVNS. V was cut by 3 bases and J by 4 bases, with 14 bases left in between. The CDR3 loop spans 15 amino acids. The chain combines TRBV25-1 with TRBJ2-3; D is undetermined. The clonotype originates from a male donor with ankylosing spondylitis. Sequenced input: blood, either unsorted or a sorted T cell fraction (not recorded which). The chain's CDR3 is CASSDPVELADTQYF. The CDR3 nucleotides read TGTGCCAGCAGTGATCCTGTCGAGCTGGCAGATACGCAGTATTTT.